Following are 21 T cell receptor beta chains from one sample sequenced in a study of prognosis after radiotherapy for stage I lung cancer. CDR3 of TCR beta was amplified from genomic DNA via a two-round multiplex PCR. Individual primers that were specific to each TRBV and TRBJ gene served in first-round PCR. TCRdb passed the multiplex PCR reads through MiXCR, listing each CDR3 protein once. The repertoire holds tens of thousands of distinct CDR3 sequences, approximately 39% seen once, with 57% in the top ten. Sequenced material: PBMCs, taken before or after stereotactic body radiation therapy (not recorded which). The source of these receptors is a donor aged 50 or older with non-small cell lung cancer.

Ten or more counts support this clonotype. This chain links TRBV25-1 with TRBJ2-1; the D gene is possibly TRBD2 (7 bases). V lost 4 bases and J 4 bases, leaving 23 bases between the germline ends. CDR1 is MGHDK, CDR2 SYGVNS, per germline. The CDR3 covers 18 residues. The CDR3 sequence is CASSAALAEGGGYNEQFF. The CDR3 DNA reads as TGTGCCAGCAGTGCGGCCCTAGCGGAGGGGGGGGGATACAATGAGCAGTTCTTC.

On this clonotype: This likely reflects a read error, since a far larger clone is one base away. The J gene is TRBJ1-1, the V gene TRBV12-3 or TRBV12-4; D gene unclear. The ends were cut back, 8 bases at V and 0 bases at J, with 13 bases in the middle. The CDR3 has 14 amino acids. CDR3 nucleotides: TGTGCCAGCCACGTGACTCGTCTGAACACTGAAGCTTTCTTT. Translation: CASHVTRLNTEAFF.

This clonotype was detected only a few times. J is TRBJ2-2 and V is TRBV6-1; 8 nucleotides match TRBD1. Germline V gene sequence: CDR1 MNHNS, CDR2 SASEGT. After removal of 8 bases from V and 6 bases from J, the junction contained 8 bases not matched to a gene. The CDR3 spans 14 residues. CDR3 DNA: TGTGCCAGCTCAAGGACAGGGATTGCCGGGGAGCTGTTTTTT. Amino acid sequence: CASSRTGIAGELFF.

The rearrangement uses TRBV7-9 and TRBJ1-1; D is uncertain. This CDR3 has 15 amino acids. CDR1 and CDR2 from the germline V gene are SEHNR and FQNEAQ (reference sequence). Deletions cut 1 base from V and 0 bases from J, with 9 bases between. As DNA, the CDR3 is TGTGCCAGCAGCTTAGGGCCGGGAATGAACACTGAAGCTTTCTTT. Its protein product is CASSLGPGMNTEAFF.

Regarding this clonotype: The conserved phenylalanine or tryptophan normally closing the CDR3 is absent here, so this likely arose from a read error. The J gene is TRBJ2-5, the V gene TRBV7-9; D might be TRBD1 or TRBD2, each matching 5 bases. CDR1 and CDR2 (germline): SEHNR, FQNEAQ (reference sequence). CDR3 size: 17 residues. Trimming removed 5 bases from V and 5 bases from J, with 24 bases in between. CDR3 loop: CASSPSYSGRSEETQYL. The CDR3 nucleotides read TGTGCCAGCAGCCCCTCGTATTCGGGACGAAGCGAGGAGACCCAGTACCTC.

Comments on this clonotype: One junction end does not reproduce the germline sequence, and a read error may be involved. The gene calls are TRBV6-5 and TRBJ1-5, with D unresolved. The CDR3 extends over 15 amino acids. From germline, CDR1 is MNHEY and CDR2 SVGAGI. The CDR3 DNA follows: TGTGCCAGCAGTTATAAAGCACGGCTGCAATCAGCCCCAGCATTT. Translating it yields CASSYKARLQSAPAF.

Comments on this clonotype: A far larger clone is one base from this, pointing to a likely read error. V is TRBV6-4 and J is TRBJ2-1, with TRBD2 identical over 9 bases. The CDR3 contains 20 residues. The germline gives CDR1 MRHNA, CDR2 SNTAGT. V trimming: 5 bases; J trimming: 5 bases; junction bases outside the gene matches: 22. CDR3 nucleotide sequence: TGTGCCAGCAGTTACAAGAATTGGAGCGGGAGGTCCCTCGTCGACAATGAGCAGTTCTTC. Translating gives CASSYKNWSGRSLVDNEQFF.

The chain links TRBV5-1 to TRBJ2-5, with 10 positions matching TRBD1. CDR3 length: 15 amino acids. Germline CDR1 SGHRS, CDR2 YFSETQ. Trimming cost V 0 bases and J 3 bases; bases outside gene matches: 2. The CDR3 is CASSLGTGGEETQYF. The CDR3 DNA sequence: TGCGCCAGCAGCTTGGGGACAGGGGGGGAAGAGACCCAGTACTTC.

The rearrangement joins TRBV9 to TRBJ2-1, with 12 bases fitting TRBD2. Germline V gene data show CDR1 as SGDLS and CDR2 as YYNGEE. The CDR3 extends over 16 amino acids. The V and J ends lost 4 bases and 5 bases, in that order; junction bases with no gene match: 7. CDR3: CASSLALAGGHNEQFF. The CDR3 nucleotides are TGTGCCAGCAGCTTAGCTCTAGCGGGAGGGCACAATGAGCAGTTCTTC.

The rearrangement links TRBV7-9 to TRBJ1-6; possibly TRBD1 for D (5 bases). Trimming removed 6 bases at V and 6 bases at J, with 9 bases between. This CDR3 contains 13 residues. Germline V gives CDR1 SEHNR, CDR2 FQNEAQ (reference sequence). In DNA, the CDR3 is TGTGCCAGCAGTTGGCAGGGTAATTCACCCCTCCACTTT. Translation gives CASSWQGNSPLHF.

The V call is TRBV5-1, the J call TRBJ2-1; D tentatively reads TRBD1 or TRBD2 (6 bases each). Germline CDR1 is SGHRS and CDR2 is YFSETQ. The CDR3 has 13 amino acids. V lost 4 bases, J lost 16 bases, and 21 bases lay in between. The DNA of the CDR3 is TGCGCCAGCAGCCCCGGAGGGGACAATGATCATTTCTTC. The encoded protein is CASSPGGDNDHFF.

This clonotype was seen many times. This chain joins TRBV7-9 and TRBJ1-2; a possible D gene is TRBD1 (5 bases). Germline CDR1 reads SEHNR; CDR2 reads FQNEAQ (reference sequence). V was shortened by 5 bases and J by 6 bases, with 13 bases between the two germline ends. The length of the CDR3 is 13 residues. Written as DNA, the CDR3 is TGTGCCAGCAGCCCCTTGGGGCGGAATGGCTACACCTTC. Protein: CASSPLGRNGYTF.

The chain links TRBV9 to TRBJ1-1, with D hard to call. Germline CDR1 is SGDLS and CDR2 is YYNGEE. Deletions cut 0 bases from V and 7 bases from J, with 16 bases between. CDR3 length equals 15 residues. The CDR3 region is CASSVGEIGNDEAFF. DNA of the CDR3: TGTGCCAGCAGCGTAGGGGAAATCGGTAATGATGAAGCTTTCTTT.

The chain is built from TRBV6-2 or TRBV6-3 and TRBJ2-1; the D gene could be TRBD1 or TRBD2 (5 bases each). CDR3 length: 15 residues. In germline, CDR1 is MNHEY, CDR2 SVGEGT. V was shortened by 10 bases and J by 2 bases, with 18 bases between the two germline ends. The CDR3 protein is CAIRPGGTPYNEQFF. DNA of the CDR3: TGTGCCATCCGCCCCGGTGGGACCCCCTACAATGAGCAGTTCTTC.

This clonotype has ten or more counts. The chain couples TRBV6-1 to TRBJ2-2; weak D call: TRBD2 (6 bases). CDR3 size: 13 residues. CDR1 is MNHNS, CDR2 SASEGT, per germline. V was clipped by 7 bases and J by 6 bases, with 12 bases between them. The CDR3 bases are TGTGCCAGCAAAACGGGAGAAGCCGGGGAGCTGTTTTTT. This sequence encodes CASKTGEAGELFF.

As concerns this clonotype: This may be a read error, as it is one base from a much larger clone. V gene TRBV6-2 or TRBV6-3 combines with J gene TRBJ1-2; 7 bases map to TRBD1. J was trimmed by 3 bases and V by 5 bases; bases with no gene match: 12. Germline lookup yields CDR1 MNHEY and CDR2 SVGEGT. The CDR3 has 16 residues. For the CDR3, the DNA is TGTGCCAGCAGTGAGCCAGGGGGTGTCTTGTACTATGGCTACACCTTC. It codes for CASSEPGGVLYYGYTF.

In its sample, this clonotype was seen many times. The rearrangement joins TRBV13 to TRBJ2-7, with D perhaps given as TRBD1 or TRBD2 (5 bases each). The CDR3 covers 16 residues. Germline CDR1 reads PRHDT; CDR2 reads FYEKMQ (reference sequence). The ends were cut back, 3 bases at V and 0 bases at J, with 15 bases in the middle. CDR3 sequence (DNA): TGTGCCAGCAGCTTCTTCACGGGACGCCTCTCCTACGAGCAGTACTTC. Its protein is CASSFFTGRLSYEQYF.

In regard to this clonotype: Sequence at one end of the junction differs from germline and may be a read error. The V call is TRBV7-3, the J call TRBJ2-1; 7 bases map to TRBD2. CDR1 and CDR2 (germline): SGHTA, FQGTGA. The CDR3 extends over 16 amino acids. Here the CDR3 reads CASSLTGGGRYNEKLF. The CDR3 DNA reads TGTGCCAGCAGCTTAACTGGAGGCGGGAGATACAATGAGAAGTTATTC. Based on the CDR3 plus reference TRBV7-3 and TRBJ2-1, the full variable domain is GAGVSQTPSNKVTEKGKYVELRCDPISGHTALYWYRQSLGQGPEFLIYFQGTGAADDSGLPNDRFFAVRPEGSVSTLKIQRTERGDSAVYLCASSLTGGGRYNEKLFGPGTRLTVL.

The table lists this clonotype with many counts. The rearrangement joins TRBV19 to TRBJ2-2; D gene ambiguous. Trimming took 0 bases from V and 4 from J, leaving 9 bases between them. The CDR3 is 15 amino acids. CDR1 and CDR2 from the germline V gene are LNHDA and SQIVND (reference sequence). The CDR3, as DNA: TGTGCCAGTAGTATAGATCTGCTCGTCACCGGGGAGCTGTTTTTT. Amino acids: CASSIDLLVTGELFF. The full variable domain, rest sourced from reference TRBV19 and TRBJ2-2, is DGGITQSPKYLFRKEGQNVTLSCEQNLNHDAMYWYRQDPGQGLRLIYYSQIVNDFQKGDIAEGYSVSREKKESFPLTVTSAQKNPTAFYLCASSIDLLVTGELFFGEGSRLTVL.

This clonotype was counted ten times or more. The V gene is TRBV20-1, the J gene TRBJ1-1; D ambiguous. The ends were cut back, 0 bases at V and 4 bases at J, with 12 bases in the middle. Per germline, CDR1 DFQATT and CDR2 SNEGSKA (reference sequence). The CDR3 covers 14 residues. The CDR3 loop reads CSAREGFSSTEAFF. The DNA of the CDR3 is TGCAGTGCTAGAGAGGGATTTAGTAGCACTGAAGCTTTCTTT.

As to this clonotype: A much larger clone lies one base from this, so it may be a read error. The chain recombines TRBV7-9 with TRBJ2-7; D possibly corresponds to TRBD2 (7 bases). The CDR3 length is 16 residues. V was pared by 4 bases and J by 2 bases, with 18 bases between. Germline CDR1 reads SEHNR; CDR2 reads FQNEAQ (reference sequence). The CDR3 loop reads CASSSGGGGPPYEQYF. Written as DNA, the CDR3 is TGTGCCAGCAGCTCCGGGGGAGGGGGGCCCCCCTACGAGCAGTACTTC.